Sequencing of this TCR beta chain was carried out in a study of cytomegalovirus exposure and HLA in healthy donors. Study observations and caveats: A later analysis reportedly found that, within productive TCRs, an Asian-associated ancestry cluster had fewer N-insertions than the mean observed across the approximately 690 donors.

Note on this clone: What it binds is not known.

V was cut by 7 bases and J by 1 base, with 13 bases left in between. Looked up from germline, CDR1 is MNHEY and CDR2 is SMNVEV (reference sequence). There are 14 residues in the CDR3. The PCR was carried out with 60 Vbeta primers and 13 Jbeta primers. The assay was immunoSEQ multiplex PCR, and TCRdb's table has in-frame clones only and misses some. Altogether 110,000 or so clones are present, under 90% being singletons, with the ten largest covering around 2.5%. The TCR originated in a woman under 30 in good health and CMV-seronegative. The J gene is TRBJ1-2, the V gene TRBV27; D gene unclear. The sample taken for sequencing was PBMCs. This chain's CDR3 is CASKRAGNNYGYTF. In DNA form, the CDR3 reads TGTGCCAGCAAGAGGGCTGGGAATAACTATGGCTACACCTTC.